This T cell receptor (beta chain) came from a study of T-cell memory formation after mild COVID-19. Study conclusions and caveats: Some clones that responded were present in memory (sampled pre-infection), which suggests cross-reactive memory joined. Most CD4+ clones that shrank were in CM and EM, while CD8+ ones turned up in EMRA. SARS-CoV-2 specificity was not confirmed for second-wave clones peaking on day 37.

This clonotype was seen at least ten times. Its target is unknown. TCRdb reanalysed the 5' RACE reads using MiXCR and keeps one entry per CDR3 protein. Found here are some 40,000 distinct CDR3 sequences, 7.3% of them singletons; the top ten hold approximately 1.3%. The trim removed 5 bases at V and 3 bases at J, leaving 2 bases unmatched. The germline gives CDR1 SGHTA, CDR2 FQGTGA. The CDR3 consists of 14 residues. The source material was PBMCs or a T cell subset sorted from them (not recorded which). The TCR sequence derives from a man between 18 and 29 years old who had mild COVID-19 (a few samples of this study predate the infection). Cell type and time point are not known. The rearrangement uses TRBV7-3 and TRBJ2-2; 8 positions agree with TRBD1. In DNA, the CDR3 is TGTGCCAGCAGCCCGACAGGGGACACCGGGGAGCTGTTTTTT. This codes for CASSPTGDTGELFF.